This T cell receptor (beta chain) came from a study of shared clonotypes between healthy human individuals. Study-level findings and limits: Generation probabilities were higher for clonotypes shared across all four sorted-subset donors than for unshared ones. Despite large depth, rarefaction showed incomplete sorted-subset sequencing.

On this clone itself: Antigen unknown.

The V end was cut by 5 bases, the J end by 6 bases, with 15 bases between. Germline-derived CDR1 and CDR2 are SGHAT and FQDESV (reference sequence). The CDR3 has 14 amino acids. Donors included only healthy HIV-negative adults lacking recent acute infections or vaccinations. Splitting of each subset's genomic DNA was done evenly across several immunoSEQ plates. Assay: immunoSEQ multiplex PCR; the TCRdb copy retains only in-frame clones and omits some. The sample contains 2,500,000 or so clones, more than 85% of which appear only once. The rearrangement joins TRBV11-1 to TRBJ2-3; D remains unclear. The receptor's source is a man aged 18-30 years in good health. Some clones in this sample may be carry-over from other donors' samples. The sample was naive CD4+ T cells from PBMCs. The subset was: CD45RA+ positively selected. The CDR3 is CASSPGPVRDTQYF. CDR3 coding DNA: TGTGCCAGCAGCCCCGGGCCAGTGAGGGATACGCAGTATTTT.